This T cell receptor (beta chain) was sequenced during a study of vaccination effects on CD4 cells after COVID-19. Looking at the study overall: Of the BNT162b2 and mRNA-1273 vaccines, participants received two doses of one or the other. Whole-study results and caveats: Healthy vaccine recipients' vaccine-induced clones were almost all SARS-CoV-2 mono-reactive. Long after vaccination, the clones induced by infection and by vaccine shrank markedly in size.

Some clones are missing from TCRdb's copy, which holds only in-frame ones; the method was immunoSEQ multiplex PCR. This sample has fewer than 85,000 clones, with about 79% found just once. On this clone: Its antigen remains unknown.

Peptide-pool stimulation followed by sequencing identified expanded antigen-specific CD4+ clonotypes in the ViraFEST assay. CD4+ T cell isolation took place after approximately 11 days of culture. Negative nucleocapsid antibody tests before and after vaccination confirmed no previous SARS-CoV-2 infection. IL-2 at roughly 9.7 IU/ml and peptides at 8 to 10 ug/ml were added to cultured PBMC, around 2 million per well. The material sequenced was CD4+ T cells from PBMCs cultured with SARS-CoV-2 spike peptides, taken before COVID-19 vaccination. The clonotype originates from a human donor who received a COVID-19 vaccine.

CDR3 residues: CASSLYGSTEAFF. CDR3 DNA: TGTGCCAGCAGCTTGTACGGCAGCACTGAAGCTTTCTTT. V is TRBV5-8 and J is TRBJ1-1; D not resolved. Trimming stripped 1 base from V and 4 bases from J, with 8 bases between. Germline V gene data show CDR1 as SGHTS and CDR2 as YDEGEE. The CDR3 contains 13 residues.